The entry below gives a single T cell receptor beta chain sequence along with its context. Its antigen remains unknown. The authors ran a second PCR of roughly 6 to 12 cycles using a sample-barcoded 5' primer and a J-beta primer mix. Each cDNA molecule was tagged by a template-switch adaptor with 12 random nucleotides. MiXCR was run by TCRdb on the 5' RACE reads, yielding one entry per CDR3 protein. The table shows 1.2 million to 1.5 million distinct CDR3 sequences, with around 59% occurring only once. Germline V CDR1 and CDR2: KGHSH, LQKENI. CDR3 length: 15 amino acids. The data derive from a study of blood T cells in healthy people across ages. Points from the study as a whole: A conclusive naive versus antigen-experienced comparison was prevented by the unsorted PBMCs.

Healthy Caucasians from Russia aged roughly 6 to 95 served as donors. They isolated at least 7 million PBMCs from each sample. The origin of this receptor is a man between 18 and 29 years old in good health. This chain links TRBV18 with TRBJ2-5; 8 bases line up with TRBD1. The assigned J gene may be wrong: the sequence end matches TRBJ2-7 better. Sequenced sample: blood. Written as DNA, the CDR3 is TGTGCCAGCTCCCGGGGGACAGGCTTACGCTACGAGCAGTACTTC. As protein: CASSRGTGLRYEQYF.